Listed below are T cell receptor beta chains from one sample, sequenced in a study of breast tumors, draining lymph nodes, adjacent tissues. TCRdb passed the multiplex PCR reads through MiXCR, listing each CDR3 protein once. The table lists approximately 150,000 distinct CDR3 sequences, about 31% of them singletons, with 2.3% in the top ten. Material for sequencing was axillary lymph node tissue. These receptors were taken from a female donor with breast cancer. Some clones in this sample may be carry-over from other donors' samples. Each CDR3 is given with its conserved first and last residue. Fields, in order: D gene, clone size, V gene, J gene, CDR3 DNA, CDR3 protein. D genes are given only for firm matches. Some rows mark clone size as missing; the rest say once, few, many or name a class of expanded clone.

d_gene: -; abundance: once; v_gene: TRBV6-5; j_gene: TRBJ2-7; CDR3nt: TGTGCCGGGGGCGCTTTTTTTGAGCAGTACTTC; CDR3aa: CAGGAFFEQYF
d_gene: -; abundance: many; v_gene: TRBV5-4; j_gene: TRBJ1-6; CDR3nt: TGTGCCAGCAGCAGATCCGGGGCAGTTAATTCACCCCTCCACTTT; CDR3aa: CASSRSGAVNSPLHF
d_gene: -; abundance: many; v_gene: TRBV19; j_gene: TRBJ1-5; CDR3nt: TGTGCCAGTAGCCCCAAATGGGGGAGCAATCAGCCCCAGCATTTT; CDR3aa: CASSPKWGSNQPQHF
d_gene: -; abundance: -; v_gene: TRBV19; j_gene: TRBJ2-7; CDR3nt: TGTGCCAGTCATCCCGGGGACGGCCTATCCTACGAGCAGTACTTC; CDR3aa: CASHPGDGLSYEQYF
d_gene: -; abundance: many; v_gene: TRBV7-8; j_gene: TRBJ2-7; CDR3nt: TGTGCCAGCAGCCTAAGACAGTCTTACGAGCAGTACTTC; CDR3aa: CASSLRQSYEQYF
d_gene: -; abundance: many; v_gene: TRBV28; j_gene: TRBJ1-3; CDR3nt: TGTGCCAGCAGTTTTCAGGCAGACTACTCTGGAAACACCATATATTTT; CDR3aa: CASSFQADYSGNTIYF
d_gene: TRBD2; abundance: -; v_gene: TRBV6-5; j_gene: TRBJ2-2; CDR3nt: TGTGCCGGCCACACCCCAGCGGGGTCCGGGGAGCTGTTTTTT; CDR3aa: CAGHTPAGSGELFF
d_gene: -; abundance: many; v_gene: TRBV7-9; j_gene: TRBJ2-5; CDR3nt: TGTGCCAGCAGCTTGAGTGAGATAAAGACCCAGTACTTC; CDR3aa: CASSLSEIKTQYF
d_gene: -; abundance: many; v_gene: TRBV6-1; j_gene: TRBJ2-2; CDR3nt: TGTGCCAGCAGTGAGCCCGGACAAGAGGCCGGGGAGCTGTTTTTT; CDR3aa: CASSEPGQEAGELFF
d_gene: TRBD2; abundance: -; v_gene: TRBV29-1; j_gene: TRBJ2-1; CDR3nt: TGCAGCGTTGTAATGTCCAGCGGGGCACAGTTCTTC; CDR3aa: CSVVMSSGAQFF
d_gene: -; abundance: -; v_gene: TRBV20-1; j_gene: TRBJ1-5; CDR3nt: TGCAGTGCTAGGGGGGGTGATCAGCCCCAGCATTTT; CDR3aa: CSARGGDQPQHF
d_gene: -; abundance: -; v_gene: TRBV5-6; j_gene: TRBJ2-2; CDR3nt: TGTGCCAGCAGCTGGAAGGGGGGGAACACCGGGGAGCTGCTTTTT; CDR3aa: CASSWKGGNTGELLF
d_gene: -; abundance: few; v_gene: TRBV6-5; j_gene: TRBJ2-3; CDR3nt: TGTGCCAGCAGTCACTTTGGGGAGGTCGGCACAGATACGCAGTATTTT; CDR3aa: CASSHFGEVGTDTQYF
d_gene: -; abundance: -; v_gene: TRBV10-3; j_gene: TRBJ1-1; CDR3nt: TGTGCCATCAGTGAGTCGGGGACTAAAGCTTTCTTT; CDR3aa: CAISESGTKAFF
d_gene: -; abundance: many; v_gene: TRBV12-3/TRBV12-4; j_gene: TRBJ2-1; CDR3nt: TGTGCCAGCAGTTTTCGATATGAGCAGTTCTTC; CDR3aa: CASSFRYEQFF
d_gene: -; abundance: -; v_gene: TRBV19; j_gene: TRBJ2-2; CDR3nt: TGTGCCAGTAGTATAGTCTCTAAGACCGGGGAGCTGTTTTTT; CDR3aa: CASSIVSKTGELFF
d_gene: -; abundance: many; v_gene: TRBV12-3/TRBV12-4; j_gene: TRBJ2-5; CDR3nt: TGTGCCAGCAGTTTACAACCACAAGAGACCCAGTACTTC; CDR3aa: CASSLQPQETQYF
d_gene: -; abundance: many; v_gene: TRBV6-5; j_gene: TRBJ2-5; CDR3nt: TGTGCCAGCAAAGGACAAGAGACCCAGTACTTC; CDR3aa: CASKGQETQYF
d_gene: -; abundance: many; v_gene: TRBV5-1; j_gene: TRBJ2-3; CDR3nt: TGCGCCAGCTTTAGCGGACTTTTCACAGATACGCAGTATTTT; CDR3aa: CASFSGLFTDTQYF
d_gene: -; abundance: -; v_gene: TRBV6-5; j_gene: TRBJ2-3; CDR3nt: TGTGCCAGCAGTCACTCGGGGTTTAGGGGGTCAGATACGCGGTATTTT; CDR3aa: CASSHSGFRGSDTRYF
d_gene: TRBD1; abundance: many; v_gene: TRBV19; j_gene: TRBJ2-6; CDR3nt: TGTGCCAGTAGAACAGGGGGCCTAAGATCTGGGGCCAACGTCCTGACTTTC; CDR3aa: CASRTGGLRSGANVLTF
d_gene: TRBD1; abundance: many; v_gene: TRBV20-1; j_gene: TRBJ1-6; CDR3nt: TGCAGTGCTAGGGGGACAGATCGCTCCTATAATTCACCCCTCCACTTT; CDR3aa: CSARGTDRSYNSPLHF
d_gene: -; abundance: many; v_gene: TRBV3-1; j_gene: TRBJ1-6; CDR3nt: TGTGCCAGCACCCTGGGTAATAATTCACCCCTCCACTTT; CDR3aa: CASTLGNNSPLHF
d_gene: -; abundance: many; v_gene: TRBV20-1; j_gene: TRBJ2-1; CDR3nt: TGCAGTGCTAGAAACTACAATGAGCAGTTCTTC; CDR3aa: CSARNYNEQFF
d_gene: -; abundance: many; v_gene: TRBV20-1; j_gene: TRBJ1-6; CDR3nt: TGCAGTGCTAGAGATGGGGGTGAGATCTATAATTCACCCCTCCACTTT; CDR3aa: CSARDGGEIYNSPLHF
d_gene: -; abundance: many; v_gene: TRBV27; j_gene: TRBJ2-7; CDR3nt: TGTGCCAGCAGTTCCCGAACCTACGAGCAGTACTTC; CDR3aa: CASSSRTYEQYF
d_gene: -; abundance: many; v_gene: TRBV5-1; j_gene: TRBJ1-2; CDR3nt: TGCGCCAGCAGCCGAGAATCCTCTAACTATGGCTACACCTTC; CDR3aa: CASSRESSNYGYTF
d_gene: -; abundance: many; v_gene: TRBV2; j_gene: TRBJ2-7; CDR3nt: TGTGCCAGCAAGAGAAGTCGGCAGATTAGTGGCGAGCAGTACTTC; CDR3aa: CASKRSRQISGEQYF
d_gene: -; abundance: -; v_gene: TRBV7-9; j_gene: TRBJ1-6; CDR3nt: TGTGCCAGCAGCTCCACAGGGTCTACGCGGTCACCCCTCCACTTT; CDR3aa: CASSSTGSTRSPLHF
d_gene: -; abundance: many; v_gene: TRBV19; j_gene: TRBJ2-5; CDR3nt: TGTGCCAGTAGTAGGCCAGAAGAGACCCAGTACTTC; CDR3aa: CASSRPEETQYF
d_gene: -; abundance: many; v_gene: TRBV20-1; j_gene: TRBJ1-2; CDR3nt: TGCAGTGCTAGATTCGGGACAAGCCTTACCTACACTGGCTACACCTTC; CDR3aa: CSARFGTSLTYTGYTF
d_gene: -; abundance: many; v_gene: TRBV7-2; j_gene: TRBJ2-1; CDR3nt: TGTGCCAGCAGCTCGGGGGGCAACTACAATGAGCAGTTCTTC; CDR3aa: CASSSGGNYNEQFF
d_gene: -; abundance: once; v_gene: TRBV28; j_gene: TRBJ1-1; CDR3nt: TGTGCCAGCAGTTTGGCGGTACCCCCAGGGGCTTTCTTT; CDR3aa: CASSLAVPPGAFF
d_gene: -; abundance: many; v_gene: TRBV6-6; j_gene: TRBJ2-7; CDR3nt: TGTGCCAGCAGTTACGGCACTCCCTACGAGCAGTACTTC; CDR3aa: CASSYGTPYEQYF
d_gene: -; abundance: -; v_gene: TRBV9; j_gene: TRBJ2-1; CDR3nt: TGTGCCAGCAGCGTAGTACAGGGTCCCTTTAATGAGCAGTTCTTC; CDR3aa: CASSVVQGPFNEQFF
d_gene: -; abundance: -; v_gene: TRBV18; j_gene: TRBJ2-1; CDR3nt: TGTGCCAGCTCACCGGGGGACGGCGCCTACAATGAGCAGTTCTTC; CDR3aa: CASSPGDGAYNEQFF
d_gene: -; abundance: -; v_gene: TRBV7-2; j_gene: TRBJ1-4; CDR3nt: TGTGCCAGCAGCTTAGCTTTTTCAGTTGGTGAAGAACTGTTTTTT; CDR3aa: CASSLAFSVGEELFF
d_gene: -; abundance: few; v_gene: TRBV10-1; j_gene: TRBJ1-2; CDR3nt: TGCGCCAGCAGTGAGTTTAGGACAGAGCCCTTTCTTTTTTCCTATGGCTACACCTTC; CDR3aa: CASSEFRTEPFLFSYGYTF
d_gene: TRBD1; abundance: many; v_gene: TRBV6-2/TRBV6-3; j_gene: TRBJ2-1; CDR3nt: TGTGCCAGCAGTTACCAGGGGGCTACCTCCAATGAGCAGTTCTTC; CDR3aa: CASSYQGATSNEQFF
d_gene: TRBD1; abundance: many; v_gene: TRBV4-3; j_gene: TRBJ1-2; CDR3nt: TGCGCCAGCAGTGACCAACAGGGGGCTAATGGCTACACCTTC; CDR3aa: CASSDQQGANGYTF
d_gene: -; abundance: -; v_gene: TRBV6-6; j_gene: TRBJ1-2; CDR3nt: TGTGCCAGCAGTTACCCCCAGGGCTCGTCCTATAGCTACACCTTC; CDR3aa: CASSYPQGSSYSYTF
d_gene: TRBD1; abundance: -; v_gene: TRBV6-6; j_gene: TRBJ1-2; CDR3nt: TGTGCCAGCAGGCGTGGGGACAGGGATGGCTACACCTTC; CDR3aa: CASRRGDRDGYTF
d_gene: -; abundance: many; v_gene: TRBV7-9; j_gene: TRBJ2-4; CDR3nt: TGTGCCAGCAGCTTAGGCACCAAAAACATTCAGTACTTC; CDR3aa: CASSLGTKNIQYF
d_gene: -; abundance: many; v_gene: TRBV19; j_gene: TRBJ1-2; CDR3nt: TGTGCCAGTACCCCCGGACGGGTAAACTATGGCTACACCTTC; CDR3aa: CASTPGRVNYGYTF
d_gene: -; abundance: many; v_gene: TRBV5-5; j_gene: TRBJ2-3; CDR3nt: TGTGCCAGCAGCTTGTCCTCAACCGGGACCGCGCTTGATACGCAGTATTTT; CDR3aa: CASSLSSTGTALDTQYF
d_gene: TRBD2; abundance: many; v_gene: TRBV20-1; j_gene: TRBJ2-3; CDR3nt: TGCAGTGCTACCCCCCTAGCGGGCGCGGATACGCAGTATTTT; CDR3aa: CSATPLAGADTQYF